This T cell receptor beta chain was captured by sequencing in a study of T cell responses to AZD1222 COVID-19 vaccine. General study findings and limits: Clonal diversity may have been underestimated in mostly white British donors.

TCRdb keeps only in-frame clones here, not all; method: immunoSEQ multiplex PCR. The sample has some 130,000 clones, 88% seen once. Notes on this clone: Its antigen is currently unknown.

The CDR3 covers 12 residues. V lost 3 bases and J lost 2, with 5 bases in between. Germline V gene lookup returns CDR1 SGHKS and CDR2 YYEKEE (reference sequence). The sample in question was peripheral blood, obtained 28 days after the second AZD1222 dose. V and J are TRBV5-5 and TRBJ1-2, with a weak D call TRBD1 (5 bases). This clonotype originated in an adult who received the AZD1222 COVID-19 vaccine. Here the CDR3 reads CASSWGNYGYTF. In DNA form, the CDR3 reads TGTGCCAGCAGCTGGGGGAACTATGGCTACACCTTC.